Listed below are T cell receptor beta chains from one sample, sequenced in a study of T cell responses to AZD1222 COVID-19 vaccine. Assay used: immunoSEQ multiplex PCR; TCRdb lists only in-frame clones, some missing. The sample yields around 100,000 clones, 90% seen once. The sample was peripheral blood, taken on day 0 of AZD1222 vaccination. Receptor source: an adult in good health. Both conserved end residues are part of each CDR3. The D gene is left open where the match is weak. Size values are once, few and many counts, or a class for expanded clones, and some rows have none.

v_call: TRBV6-5; j_call: TRBJ1-6; clone_size: NA; d_call: NA; cdr3_aa: CASSYTGLYSPLHF; cdr3_nt: TGTGCCAGCAGTTATACAGGGCTTTATTCACCCCTCCACTTT
v_call: TRBV2; j_call: TRBJ1-6; clone_size: NA; d_call: NA; cdr3_aa: CASSEGQGASPLHF; cdr3_nt: TGTGCCAGCAGTGAAGGCCAGGGAGCTTCACCCCTCCACTTT
v_call: TRBV30; j_call: TRBJ1-2; clone_size: NA; d_call: NA; cdr3_aa: CAWSVGYPRDYGYTF; cdr3_nt: TGTGCCTGGAGTGTAGGTTACCCACGTGACTATGGCTACACCTTC
v_call: TRBV9; j_call: TRBJ1-1; clone_size: NA; d_call: NA; cdr3_aa: CASSAGGFSEAFF; cdr3_nt: TGTGCCAGCAGCGCCGGCGGCTTTTCTGAAGCTTTCTTT
v_call: TRBV27; j_call: TRBJ2-7; clone_size: NA; d_call: NA; cdr3_aa: CASGDSNWDEQYF; cdr3_nt: TGTGCCAGCGGGGACTCAAATTGGGACGAGCAGTACTTC
v_call: TRBV6-5; j_call: TRBJ1-3; clone_size: NA; d_call: NA; cdr3_aa: CASSPDGNSGNTIYF; cdr3_nt: TGTGCCAGCAGTCCGGACGGAAACTCTGGAAACACCATATATTTT
v_call: TRBV19; j_call: TRBJ1-5; clone_size: NA; d_call: NA; cdr3_aa: CASSTGRISNQPQHF; cdr3_nt: TGTGCCAGTAGTACAGGACGGATTAGCAATCAGCCCCAGCATTTT
v_call: TRBV5-1; j_call: TRBJ2-1; clone_size: few; d_call: NA; cdr3_aa: CASSPQGSYNEQFF; cdr3_nt: TGCGCCAGCAGCCCGCAGGGCTCCTACAATGAGCAGTTCTTC
v_call: TRBV7-2; j_call: TRBJ1-1; clone_size: NA; d_call: TRBD1; cdr3_aa: CASSFVRGGTEAFF; cdr3_nt: TGTGCCAGCAGCTTCGTCAGGGGGGGCACTGAAGCTTTCTTT
v_call: TRBV7-9; j_call: TRBJ2-1; clone_size: NA; d_call: NA; cdr3_aa: CASSLPGVAPNEQFF; cdr3_nt: TGTGCCAGCAGCTTACCGGGGGTCGCCCCCAATGAGCAGTTCTTC
v_call: TRBV6-6; j_call: TRBJ1-5; clone_size: NA; d_call: TRBD1; cdr3_aa: CASSSGQGASQPQHF; cdr3_nt: TGTGCCAGCAGTTCGGGACAGGGGGCCAGTCAGCCCCAGCATTTT
v_call: TRBV6-5; j_call: TRBJ2-2; clone_size: NA; d_call: NA; cdr3_aa: CASTPFKITGELFF; cdr3_nt: TGTGCCAGCACCCCATTCAAAATCACCGGGGAGCTGTTTTTT
v_call: TRBV4-3; j_call: TRBJ2-5; clone_size: NA; d_call: TRBD1; cdr3_aa: CASSQTGVRETQYF; cdr3_nt: TGCGCCAGCAGCCAGACAGGGGTCCGGGAGACCCAGTACTTC
v_call: TRBV20-1; j_call: TRBJ2-5; clone_size: NA; d_call: NA; cdr3_aa: CSGYKEETQYF; cdr3_nt: TGCAGTGGCTACAAGGAAGAGACCCAGTACTTC
v_call: TRBV29-1; j_call: TRBJ2-3; clone_size: NA; d_call: TRBD2; cdr3_aa: CSFSLAGYTDTQYF; cdr3_nt: TGCAGCTTCTCACTAGCGGGGTATACAGATACGCAGTATTTT
v_call: TRBV9; j_call: TRBJ1-5; clone_size: once; d_call: NA; cdr3_aa: CASSVSGQFEQPQHF; cdr3_nt: TGTGCCAGCAGCGTAAGCGGACAGTTTGAACAGCCCCAGCATTTT
v_call: TRBV28; j_call: TRBJ2-4; clone_size: NA; d_call: NA; cdr3_aa: CASRLQQAKNIQYF; cdr3_nt: TGTGCCAGCAGGCTACAGCAAGCCAAAAACATTCAGTACTTC
v_call: TRBV12-5; j_call: TRBJ1-2; clone_size: once; d_call: TRBD1; cdr3_aa: CASGLAGGSGYTF; cdr3_nt: TGTGCTAGTGGTTTGGCAGGGGGATCTGGCTACACCTTC
v_call: TRBV29-1; j_call: TRBJ1-2; clone_size: NA; d_call: NA; cdr3_aa: CSVGETAYGYTF; cdr3_nt: TGCAGCGTTGGGGAGACGGCCTATGGCTACACCTTC
v_call: TRBV10-3; j_call: TRBJ1-6; clone_size: NA; d_call: NA; cdr3_aa: CAISLANGEPLHF; cdr3_nt: TGTGCCATCAGTTTGGCCAACGGGGAGCCCCTCCACTTT
v_call: TRBV6-2/TRBV6-3; j_call: TRBJ2-5; clone_size: NA; d_call: NA; cdr3_aa: CASSQEGTQYF; cdr3_nt: TGTGCCAGCAGCCAGGAGGGAACCCAGTACTTC
v_call: TRBV28; j_call: TRBJ2-7; clone_size: NA; d_call: TRBD1; cdr3_aa: CASRPTGGAYEQYF; cdr3_nt: TGTGCCAGCAGACCAACAGGGGGTGCTTACGAGCAGTACTTC
v_call: TRBV12-3/TRBV12-4; j_call: TRBJ2-7; clone_size: NA; d_call: NA; cdr3_aa: CASSLQYSSQYF; cdr3_nt: TGTGCCAGCAGTTTACAGTACAGCTCGCAGTACTTC
v_call: TRBV23-1; j_call: TRBJ1-1; clone_size: NA; d_call: NA; cdr3_aa: CASSQSQNTEAFF; cdr3_nt: TGCGCCAGCAGTCAAAGCCAGAACACTGAAGCTTTCTTT
v_call: TRBV30; j_call: TRBJ1-2; clone_size: NA; d_call: NA; cdr3_aa: CAWSVPGPQPTF; cdr3_nt: TGTGCCTGGAGTGTGCCCGGACCGCAGCCCACCTTC
v_call: TRBV19; j_call: TRBJ1-3; clone_size: NA; d_call: NA; cdr3_aa: CASSIILSGNTIYF; cdr3_nt: TGTGCCAGTAGTATTATACTCTCTGGAAACACCATATATTTT
v_call: TRBV18; j_call: TRBJ1-5; clone_size: once; d_call: TRBD1; cdr3_aa: CASSPGGQGNQPQHF; cdr3_nt: TGTGCCAGCTCACCAGGAGGACAGGGAAATCAGCCCCAGCATTTT
v_call: TRBV14; j_call: TRBJ2-6; clone_size: NA; d_call: NA; cdr3_aa: CASSQENSRRGANVLTF; cdr3_nt: TGTGCCAGCAGCCAAGAAAACAGCAGACGGGGTGCCAACGTCCTGACTTTC
v_call: TRBV10-1; j_call: TRBJ2-7; clone_size: NA; d_call: NA; cdr3_aa: CASSEGTAQYF; cdr3_nt: TGCGCCAGCAGTGAGGGAACGGCGCAGTACTTC
v_call: TRBV3-1/TRBV3-2; j_call: TRBJ2-5; clone_size: NA; d_call: NA; cdr3_aa: CASSQDLGETQYF; cdr3_nt: TGTGCCAGCAGCCAAGATCTAGGGGAGACCCAGTACTTC
v_call: TRBV27; j_call: TRBJ2-7; clone_size: NA; d_call: NA; cdr3_aa: CASSLGFQRSSYEQYF; cdr3_nt: TGTGCCAGCAGTTTAGGGTTCCAGCGCTCCTCCTACGAGCAGTACTTC
v_call: TRBV19; j_call: TRBJ1-1; clone_size: NA; d_call: NA; cdr3_aa: CASSPGSEAFF; cdr3_nt: TGTGCCAGTAGTCCTGGATCCGAAGCTTTCTTT
v_call: TRBV12-3/TRBV12-4; j_call: TRBJ1-3; clone_size: NA; d_call: NA; cdr3_aa: CASSDDGNTIYF; cdr3_nt: TGTGCCAGCAGCGACGATGGAAACACCATATATTTT
v_call: TRBV30; j_call: TRBJ1-2; clone_size: NA; d_call: NA; cdr3_aa: CAWSVIGGAGYTF; cdr3_nt: TGTGCCTGGAGTGTAATCGGGGGGGCGGGCTACACCTTC
v_call: TRBV27; j_call: TRBJ1-5; clone_size: NA; d_call: NA; cdr3_aa: CASRGGNQPQHF; cdr3_nt: TGTGCCAGCCGGGGGGGGAATCAGCCCCAGCATTTT
v_call: TRBV7-9; j_call: TRBJ2-1; clone_size: once; d_call: TRBD1; cdr3_aa: CYQGAPHNEQFF; cdr3_nt: TGTTACCAGGGGGCACCTCACAATGAGCAGTTCTTC
v_call: TRBV7-2; j_call: TRBJ1-3; clone_size: NA; d_call: NA; cdr3_aa: CASSLVVAPISGNTIYF; cdr3_nt: TGTGCCAGCAGCTTAGTCGTAGCCCCCATCTCTGGAAACACCATATATTTT
v_call: TRBV7-9; j_call: TRBJ1-5; clone_size: many; d_call: NA; cdr3_aa: CASSLGQGGQPQHF; cdr3_nt: TGTGCCAGCAGCTTAGGCCAGGGAGGTCAGCCCCAGCATTTT
v_call: TRBV7-3; j_call: TRBJ2-3; clone_size: NA; d_call: TRBD2; cdr3_aa: CASSQGLGIDTQYF; cdr3_nt: TGTGCCAGCAGCCAGGGACTAGGGATAGATACGCAGTATTTT
v_call: TRBV6-5; j_call: TRBJ2-7; clone_size: NA; d_call: TRBD1; cdr3_aa: CASSRTGYPREQYF; cdr3_nt: TGTGCCAGCAGTCGGACAGGGTACCCTCGGGAGCAGTACTTC
v_call: TRBV3-1/TRBV3-2; j_call: TRBJ1-1; clone_size: NA; d_call: NA; cdr3_aa: CASSQIRGATEAFF; cdr3_nt: TGTGCCAGCAGCCAGATAAGGGGGGCCACTGAAGCTTTCTTT
v_call: TRBV4-1; j_call: TRBJ2-7; clone_size: NA; d_call: NA; cdr3_aa: CASSEGYEQYF; cdr3_nt: TGCGCCAGCAGCGAAGGATACGAGCAGTACTTC
v_call: TRBV19; j_call: TRBJ1-5; clone_size: NA; d_call: NA; cdr3_aa: CASTGQTVQPQHF; cdr3_nt: TGTGCCAGTACAGGGCAGACCGTTCAGCCCCAGCATTTT
v_call: TRBV5-8; j_call: TRBJ1-2; clone_size: NA; d_call: TRBD1; cdr3_aa: CASSPGTGGGYGYTF; cdr3_nt: TGTGCCAGCAGCCCCGGGACAGGTGGCGGCTATGGCTACACCTTC
v_call: TRBV27; j_call: TRBJ2-1; clone_size: NA; d_call: NA; cdr3_aa: CASRIGMNEQFF; cdr3_nt: TGTGCCAGCAGAATAGGTATGAATGAGCAGTTCTTC
v_call: TRBV7-3; j_call: TRBJ2-3; clone_size: NA; d_call: TRBD2; cdr3_aa: CASSLTPPRSGGGLSTDTQYF; cdr3_nt: TGTGCCAGCAGCTTAACCCCTCCCCGTAGCGGGGGGGGACTTAGCACAGATACGCAGTATTTT
v_call: TRBV5-1; j_call: TRBJ2-2; clone_size: NA; d_call: NA; cdr3_aa: CASSLSTANTGELFF; cdr3_nt: TGCGCCAGCAGCCTTTCGACAGCGAACACCGGGGAGCTGTTTTTT
v_call: TRBV29-1; j_call: TRBJ1-2; clone_size: NA; d_call: NA; cdr3_aa: CSVDEGWKSNYGYTF; cdr3_nt: TGCAGCGTTGACGAGGGGTGGAAGTCCAACTATGGCTACACCTTC
v_call: TRBV6-5; j_call: TRBJ2-1; clone_size: NA; d_call: NA; cdr3_aa: CASSYSSASSYNEQFF; cdr3_nt: TGTGCCAGCAGTTACTCGAGTGCGAGCTCCTACAATGAGCAGTTCTTC
v_call: TRBV29-1; j_call: TRBJ1-1; clone_size: NA; d_call: TRBD1; cdr3_aa: CSTSQGRRNTEAFF; cdr3_nt: TGCAGCACTTCACAGGGGAGGAGGAACACTGAAGCTTTCTTT
v_call: TRBV24-1; j_call: TRBJ2-1; clone_size: NA; d_call: NA; cdr3_aa: CATSDFRGDEQFF; cdr3_nt: TGTGCCACCAGTGATTTCAGGGGCGATGAGCAGTTCTTC
v_call: TRBV3-1/TRBV3-2; j_call: TRBJ2-5; clone_size: NA; d_call: TRBD2; cdr3_aa: CASSKLAEEWAETQYF; cdr3_nt: TGTGCCAGCAGCAAACTAGCGGAGGAATGGGCAGAGACCCAGTACTTC
v_call: TRBV28; j_call: TRBJ1-6; clone_size: NA; d_call: NA; cdr3_aa: CASSSPGTRNSPLHF; cdr3_nt: TGTGCCAGCAGCTCACCCGGGACACGAAATTCACCCCTCCACTTT
v_call: TRBV4-3; j_call: TRBJ2-7; clone_size: NA; d_call: TRBD1; cdr3_aa: CASSQEVQGSTYEQYF; cdr3_nt: TGCGCCAGCAGCCAAGAGGTACAGGGGAGTACCTACGAGCAGTACTTC
v_call: TRBV7-8; j_call: TRBJ2-7; clone_size: once; d_call: NA; cdr3_aa: CASTSLIGYEQYF; cdr3_nt: TGTGCCAGCACCTCCCTTATAGGCTACGAGCAGTACTTC